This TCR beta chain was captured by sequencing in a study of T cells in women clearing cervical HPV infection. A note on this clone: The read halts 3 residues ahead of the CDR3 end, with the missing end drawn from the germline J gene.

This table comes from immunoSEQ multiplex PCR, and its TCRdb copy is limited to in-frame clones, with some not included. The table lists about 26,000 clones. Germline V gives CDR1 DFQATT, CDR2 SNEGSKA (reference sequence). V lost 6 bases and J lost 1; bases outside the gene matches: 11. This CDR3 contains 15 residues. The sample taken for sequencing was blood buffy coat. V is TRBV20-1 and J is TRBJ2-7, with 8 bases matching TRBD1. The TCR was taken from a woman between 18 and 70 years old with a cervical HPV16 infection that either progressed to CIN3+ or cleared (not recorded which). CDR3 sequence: CSARSPGTGSYEQYF. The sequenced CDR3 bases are TGCAGTGCGAGGAGCCCCGGGACAGGTTCCTACGAG.